This T cell receptor beta chain was obtained from a study of cytomegalovirus exposure and HLA in healthy donors. Study-wide results and caveats: Some public TCRs appeared in many individuals, while most sequences were rare. TCR beta chains numbering some 160 were designated cytomegalovirus-associated.

The CDR3 is 12 amino acids. The ends were cut back, 1 base at V and 5 bases at J, with 3 bases in the middle. Germline CDR1 SGHDT, CDR2 YYEEEE. This table comes from immunoSEQ multiplex PCR, and its TCRdb copy is limited to in-frame clones, with some not included. Of fewer than 200,000 clones in the sample, roughly 86% were seen once. Notes on this clone: Its antigen is currently unknown.

The chain combines TRBV5-6 with TRBJ2-2; D unresolved. Sequencing input: PBMCs. The TCR sequence derives from a man in his late teens or twenties in good health and CMV-seropositive. The CDR3 region is CASSLYTGELFF. For the CDR3, the DNA is TGTGCCAGCAGCTTGTATACCGGGGAGCTGTTTTTT.